The 8 T cell receptor beta chains reported below all come from one sample, sequenced in a study of blood T cell repertoires in COVID-19. Sequencing was performed with immunoSEQ multiplex PCR; in TCRdb, only in-frame clones are kept and a portion is missing. The sample has around 250,000 clones, around 90% seen once. The sequencing input was PBMCs or T cells enriched from blood (not recorded which). Receptors were obtained from a human donor in a cohort exposed to, infected with or recovered from COVID-19 (not recorded which). The donor label of this sample is uncertain.

In its sample, this clone was seen once. The gene calls are TRBV6-5 and TRBJ1-1, with D hard to call. CDR3 length: 13 amino acids. Looked up from germline, CDR1 is MNHEY and CDR2 is SVGAGI. The V and J ends lost 4 bases and 11 bases respectively, with 17 bases between them. CDR3 bases: TGTGCCAGCAGTTCCCGCGGAGACGTCGGCGCTTTCTTT. As protein: CASSSRGDVGAFF.

This CDR3 reads CASSFGATGNQPQHF. The CDR3 coding sequence is TGTGCCAGCAGTTTCGGAGCGACAGGAAATCAGCCCCAGCATTTT. The J gene is TRBJ1-5, the V gene TRBV2; D may be TRBD1 (6 bases). With 5 bases removed from V and 4 bases from J, the gap between germline ends came to 15 bases. The germline gives CDR1 SNHLY, CDR2 FYNNEI. The CDR3 covers 15 residues.

The chain recombines TRBV15 with TRBJ1-2; the D is unclear. Per germline, CDR1 LNHNV and CDR2 YYDKDF (reference sequence). V was clipped by 1 base and J by 7 bases, with 22 bases between them. The CDR3 totals 17 residues. The CDR3 DNA is TGTGCCACCAGCAGAGCAGAGCGGCGGCCTCCATTAAGTGGCTACACCTTC. Its protein is CATSRAERRPPLSGYTF.

This chain uses TRBV9 with TRBJ1-2; unclear D gene. The CDR3 is 14 amino acids. The germline CDR1 and CDR2 sequences are SGDLS and YYNGEE. With 5 bases removed from V and 6 bases from J, the gap between germline ends came to 17 bases. The CDR3 protein is CASRGLRVGDGYTF. CDR3 nucleotide sequence: TGTGCCAGCAGAGGGCTGCGGGTCGGGGATGGCTACACCTTC.

V usage is TRBV7-6 and J usage is TRBJ2-5; 10 bases are a match to TRBD2. Germline lookup yields CDR1 SGHVS and CDR2 FNYEAQ. The CDR3 is 16 amino acids. The trim removed 4 bases at V and 2 bases at J, leaving 7 bases unmatched. The CDR3 reads CASSYHGLAAQETQYF. As DNA, the CDR3 is TGTGCCAGCAGCTACCATGGACTAGCGGCACAAGAGACCCAGTACTTC.

This chain links TRBV4-1 with TRBJ2-3; D possibly corresponds to TRBD1 (6 bases). Germline CDR1 and CDR2: MGHRA and YSYEKL. The V gene lost 4 bases and the J gene lost 0 bases, with 14 bases spanning the gap. The CDR3 runs 16 residues. CDR3 loop: CASSPPQGPSTDTQYF. The CDR3 DNA sequence: TGCGCCAGCAGCCCCCCCCAGGGGCCAAGCACAGATACGCAGTATTTT.

V and J are TRBV4-3 and TRBJ2-2, with 8 nucleotides matching TRBD1. V gave up 4 bases and J gave up 4 bases; unmatched junction bases: 14. CDR1 is LGHNA, CDR2 YSLEER, per germline. The CDR3 contains 18 residues. CDR3 region: CASSRDPGTGLRTGELFF. CDR3 sequence (DNA): TGCGCCAGCAGCCGGGACCCCGGGACAGGCCTTCGCACCGGGGAGCTGTTTTTT.

V gene TRBV18 combines with J gene TRBJ1-2; perhaps TRBD1 as D (5 bases). Germline-derived CDR1 and CDR2 are KGHSH and LQKENI. The V gene lost 3 bases and the J gene lost 3 bases, with 14 bases spanning the gap. The CDR3 sequence is 15 residues long. The CDR3 region has the DNA TGTGCCAGCTCACCCCTGGGGGGGTCAGACTATGGCTACACCTTC. This gives the protein CASSPLGGSDYGYTF.